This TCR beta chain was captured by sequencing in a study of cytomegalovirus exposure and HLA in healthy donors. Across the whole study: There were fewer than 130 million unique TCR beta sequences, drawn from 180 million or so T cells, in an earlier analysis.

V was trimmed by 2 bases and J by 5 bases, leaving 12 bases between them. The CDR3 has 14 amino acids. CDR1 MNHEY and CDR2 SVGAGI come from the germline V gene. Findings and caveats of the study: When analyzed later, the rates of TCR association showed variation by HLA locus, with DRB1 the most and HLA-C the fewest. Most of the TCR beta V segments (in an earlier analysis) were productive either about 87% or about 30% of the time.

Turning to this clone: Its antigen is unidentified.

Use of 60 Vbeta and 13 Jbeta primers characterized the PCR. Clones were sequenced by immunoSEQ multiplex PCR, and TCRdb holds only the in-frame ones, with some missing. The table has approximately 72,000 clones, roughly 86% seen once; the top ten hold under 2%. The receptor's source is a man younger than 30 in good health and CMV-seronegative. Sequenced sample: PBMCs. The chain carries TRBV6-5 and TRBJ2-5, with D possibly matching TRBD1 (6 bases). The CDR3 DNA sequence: TGTGCCAGCAGTTACGTTTGGGGGCCGGAGACCCAGTACTTC. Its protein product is CASSYVWGPETQYF.